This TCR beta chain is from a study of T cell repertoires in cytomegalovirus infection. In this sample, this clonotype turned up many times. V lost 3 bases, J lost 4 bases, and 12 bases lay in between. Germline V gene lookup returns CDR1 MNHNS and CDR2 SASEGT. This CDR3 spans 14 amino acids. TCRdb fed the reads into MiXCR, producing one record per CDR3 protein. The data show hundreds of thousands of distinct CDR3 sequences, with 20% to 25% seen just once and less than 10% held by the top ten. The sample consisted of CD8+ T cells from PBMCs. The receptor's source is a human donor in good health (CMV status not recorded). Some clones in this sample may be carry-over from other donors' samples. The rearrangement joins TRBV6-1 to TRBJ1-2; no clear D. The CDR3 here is CASSEEDWGYGYTF. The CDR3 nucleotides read TGTGCCAGCAGTGAGGAGGACTGGGGCTATGGCTACACCTTC.